These 21 T cell receptor beta chains were all obtained from the same sample, sequenced in a study of T cells after yellow fever vaccination. In TCRdb, the 5' RACE reads were re-called with MiXCR into one record per CDR3 protein. The table shows some 220,000 distinct CDR3 sequences, with approximately 3% occurring only once. Material: CD4+ T cells sorted from PBMCs, obtained 10 days after the yellow fever booster vaccination. The receptors derive from a young man who received the YFV17D yellow fever vaccine.

The chain recombines TRBV12-3 or TRBV12-4 with TRBJ2-7; no reliable D call. V lost 6 bases, J lost 2 bases, and 8 bases lay in between. The CDR3 runs to 12 residues. CDR3 DNA sequence: TGTGCCAGCAGCCTCCGTACCTACGAGCAGTACTTC. It specifies CASSLRTYEQYF.

This clonotype has at least ten counts. The chain joins TRBV5-1 to TRBJ2-5; D tentatively reads TRBD1 or TRBD2 (5 bases each). Germline V gene sequence: CDR1 SGHRS, CDR2 YFSETQ. V lost 3 bases and J 2 bases, leaving 14 bases between the germline ends. The CDR3 contains 15 residues. CDR3 loop: CASSYGTPLQETQYF. The CDR3 bases are TGCGCCAGCAGCTATGGGACCCCCTTACAAGAGACCCAGTACTTC.

This clonotype appeared a few times. The chain combines TRBV5-5 with TRBJ1-2; D gene ambiguous. V lost 4 bases to trimming and J lost 6 bases, with 19 bases between them. Germline V gives CDR1 SGHKS, CDR2 YYEKEE (reference sequence). The CDR3 is 15 amino acids. CDR3 sequence reads: CASSRTNPVLDGYTF. In DNA form, the CDR3 reads TGTGCCAGCAGCCGGACGAACCCAGTTCTCGATGGCTACACCTTC.

This clonotype came up a few times. The CDR3 region has the DNA TGTGCCAGCAGCGTAGGGGTAGGGGGCCATCAGCCCCAGCATTTT. As protein: CASSVGVGGHQPQHF. The chain recombines TRBV9 with TRBJ1-5, with 7 bases aligning to TRBD1. CDR1 is SGDLS and CDR2 is YYNGEE in the germline V gene. This CDR3 spans 15 amino acids. V shed 0 bases and J 5 bases; nucleotides not matched to a gene: 5.

At least ten counts were recorded for this clonotype. The chain uses TRBV20-1 and TRBJ2-5; D may be TRBD1 or TRBD2 (5 bases each). This CDR3 is built from 14 residues. Germline V gives CDR1 DFQATT, CDR2 SNEGSKA (reference sequence). V dropped 3 bases and J dropped 9 bases, with 20 bases sitting between them. CDR3 in amino acids: CSASIRDQRRAQYF. The CDR3 DNA follows: TGCAGTGCTAGCATCCGGGACCAACGCAGGGCCCAGTACTTC.

This clonotype was seen a few times. J is TRBJ2-1 and V is TRBV4-3; D not certain. This CDR3 region has 14 residues. The ends were cut back, 0 bases at V and 3 bases at J, with 6 bases in the middle. Germline-derived CDR1 and CDR2 are LGHNA and YSLEER. CDR3 loop: CASSQDRLYNEQFF. DNA of the CDR3: TGCGCCAGCAGCCAAGACCGACTCTACAATGAGCAGTTCTTC.

This clonotype has ten or more counts. The J gene is TRBJ2-3, the V gene TRBV7-3; D might be TRBD2 (6 bases). V lost 2 bases and J 4 bases, leaving 10 bases between the germline ends. The V gene's germline CDR1 is SGHTA and CDR2 FQGTGA. This CDR3 contains 14 residues. The chain's CDR3 is CASSLELAADTQYF. In DNA form, the CDR3 reads TGTGCCAGCAGCTTAGAACTAGCTGCAGATACGCAGTATTTT.

At least ten counts were recorded for this clonotype. One end of the junction fails to match germline, which may point to a read error. This chain links TRBV20-1 with TRBJ2-3, with TRBD2 identical over 11 bases. Germline V gene sequence: CDR1 DFQATT, CDR2 SNEGSKA (reference sequence). The CDR3 has 18 residues. CDR3 protein: CSAPPRLAGGQLTNTQYF. Here the CDR3 DNA reads TGCAGTGCTCCCCCCCGGCTAGCGGGGGGCCAACTCACAAATACGCAGTATTTT.

In its sample, this clonotype was seen many times. The gene calls are TRBV6-1 and TRBJ1-2; perhaps TRBD1 as D (6 bases). This CDR3 spans 12 amino acids. Deletions cut 6 bases from V and 4 bases from J, with 9 bases between. Germline-derived CDR1 and CDR2 are MNHNS and SASEGT. The CDR3: CASRGQFYGYTF. CDR3 in DNA: TGTGCCAGCAGAGGACAGTTCTATGGCTACACCTTC.

The rearrangement joins TRBV24-1 to TRBJ2-1; D perhaps matches TRBD2 (6 bases). Trimming shortened V by 8 bases and J by 5 bases, and 15 bases separated the two germline ends. Germline loops: CDR1 KGHDR, CDR2 SFDVKD. CDR3 size: 14 residues. The CDR3 coding sequence is TGTGCCACCATGAAAGGTTCGGGAGACAATGAGCAGTTCTTC. It translates to CATMKGSGDNEQFF.

This chain uses TRBV12-5 with TRBJ2-3; possibly TRBD2 for D (5 bases). CDR3 length: 16 residues. CDR1 and CDR2 from the germline V gene are LGHNT and FRNRAP. V dropped 2 bases and J dropped 6 bases, with 18 bases sitting between them. The CDR3 spells CASGLLSHSGVDTQYF. The CDR3 DNA is TGTGCTAGTGGTTTGCTGTCTCACTCCGGGGTGGATACGCAGTATTTT.

This clonotype was recorded at least ten times. V gene TRBV11-2 combines with J gene TRBJ1-1; TRBD1 is a possible D gene (6 bases). This CDR3 has 14 amino acids. CDR1 is SGHAT and CDR2 is FQNNGV in the germline V gene. The V gene lost 6 bases and the J gene lost 5 bases, with 16 bases spanning the gap. The CDR3 DNA sequence: TGTGCCAGCAGTCAGGACAGCAGGACGACTGAAGCTTTCTTT. It yields the protein CASSQDSRTTEAFF.

This clonotype was seen many times. The genes are TRBV11-2 and TRBJ1-2; perhaps TRBD1 as D (5 bases). From germline, CDR1 is SGHAT and CDR2 FQNNGV. Trimming took off 8 bases at V and 5 bases at J, with 12 bases between the two ends. The CDR3 loop spans 12 amino acids. Written as DNA, the CDR3 is TGTGCCAGCCGGGACGGAGTTTATGGCTACACCTTC. Translation gives CASRDGVYGYTF.

J is TRBJ1-1 and V is TRBV14; D is possibly TRBD1 (6 bases). This CDR3 region has 17 residues. CDR1 SGHDN and CDR2 FVKESK come from the germline V gene. V was trimmed by 2 bases and J by 5 bases, leaving 21 bases between them. The CDR3 here is CASSQIGGRTWTTEAFF. The CDR3 DNA is TGTGCCAGCAGCCAAATAGGGGGTCGCACCTGGACGACTGAAGCTTTCTTT. The entire variable domain, with the rest obtained from reference TRBV14 and TRBJ1-1, is as follows: EAGVTQFPSHSVIEKGQTVTLRCDPISGHDNLYWYRRVMGKEIKFLLHFVKESKQDESGMPNNRFLAERTGGTYSTLKVQPAELEDSGVYFCASSQIGGRTWTTEAFFGQGTRLTVV.

This clonotype appeared many times. J is TRBJ2-5 and V is TRBV7-2; the match to TRBD1 covers 8 bases. Germline V CDR1 and CDR2: SGHTA, FQGNSA. CDR3 length: 14 amino acids. Germline trimming cut 3 bases from V and 5 bases from J; bases unmatched to any gene: 5. The DNA of the CDR3 is TGTGCCAGCAGCTTTATCAGGGGGCCGGAGACCCAGTACTTC. Translated, it gives CASSFIRGPETQYF.

The V gene is TRBV5-1, the J gene TRBJ1-1, with D possibly TRBD1 on 5 matching bases. V dropped 4 bases and J dropped 1 base, with 14 bases sitting between them. Germline CDR1 is SGHRS and CDR2 is YFSETQ. This CDR3 has 15 residues. For the CDR3, the DNA is TGCGCCAGCAGCCCAGGGAATCCCGCGAACACTGAAGCTTTCTTT. Amino acids: CASSPGNPANTEAFF.

This clonotype was counted a few times. J is TRBJ1-2 and V is TRBV13, with D possibly matching TRBD1 (5 bases). The CDR3 runs to 15 residues. The V end lost 5 bases, the J end lost 6 bases, and 19 bases lay between the germline ends. Germline assignment: CDR1 PRHDT and CDR2 FYEKMQ (reference sequence). In nucleotides, the CDR3 is TGTGCCAGCAGCCCATTCGGGGCAGGAGGACATGGCTACACCTTC. Protein product: CASSPFGAGGHGYTF.

This clonotype showed up just a few times. The chain carries TRBV12-3 or TRBV12-4 and TRBJ2-5; D is possibly TRBD2 (7 bases). The CDR3 runs 16 residues. The V end was cut by 3 bases, the J end by 6 bases, with 20 bases between. The CDR3 DNA sequence: TGTGCCAGCAGTTTTCGACCGCAGGGAGGGGGAAAGACCCAGTACTTC. This encodes CASSFRPQGGGKTQYF.

The table lists this clonotype with many counts. The genes are TRBV5-1 and TRBJ2-7; 9 positions match TRBD1. The CDR3 consists of 13 residues. V shed 2 bases, J shed 6 bases, and the junction held 3 bases outside the gene matches. Germline lookup yields CDR1 SGHRS and CDR2 YFSETQ. This CDR3 is CASSFSTGGEQYV. CDR3 coding DNA: TGCGCCAGCAGCTTCTCGACAGGGGGCGAGCAGTACGTC.

This chain uses TRBV7-9 with TRBJ2-7; D tentatively reads TRBD1 or TRBD2 (5 bases each). Trimming removed 3 bases at V and 6 bases at J, with 15 bases between. Germline V gene sequence: CDR1 SEHNR, CDR2 FQNEAQ (reference sequence). The CDR3 consists of 14 residues. The DNA for the CDR3 is TGTGCCAGCAGCTTCCGGGACCCTTTTCGCGAGCAGTACGTC. It codes for CASSFRDPFREQYV.

The chain is built from TRBV5-1 and TRBJ2-7; the D gene is possibly TRBD1 (5 bases). CDR1 is SGHRS and CDR2 is YFSETQ in the germline V gene. The CDR3 sequence is 13 residues long. Trimming took 6 bases from V and 3 from J, leaving 13 bases between them. For the CDR3, the DNA is TGCGCCAGCAACCCAGGGTCGAGCTACGAGCAGTACTTC. Protein product: CASNPGSSYEQYF.